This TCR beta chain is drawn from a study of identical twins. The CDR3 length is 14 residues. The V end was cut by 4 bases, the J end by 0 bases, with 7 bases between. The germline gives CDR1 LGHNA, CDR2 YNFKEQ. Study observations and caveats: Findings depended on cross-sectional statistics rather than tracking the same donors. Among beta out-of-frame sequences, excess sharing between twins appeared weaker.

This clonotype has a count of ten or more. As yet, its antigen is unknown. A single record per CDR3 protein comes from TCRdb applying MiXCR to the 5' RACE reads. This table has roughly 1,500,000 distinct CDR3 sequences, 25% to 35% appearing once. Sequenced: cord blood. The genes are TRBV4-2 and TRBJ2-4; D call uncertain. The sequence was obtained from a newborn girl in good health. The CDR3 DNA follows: TGTGCCAGCAGCCCCGATTCAGCCAAAAACATTCAGTACTTC. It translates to CASSPDSAKNIQYF.